This T cell receptor beta chain was profiled in a study of blood T cell repertoires in COVID-19. Assay used: immunoSEQ multiplex PCR; TCRdb lists only in-frame clones, some missing. The sample includes around 70,000 clones, 90% of them seen just once. The CDR3 extends over 14 amino acids. CDR1 and CDR2 from the germline V gene are MNHEY and SVGEGT. Trimming removed 6 bases from V and 15 bases from J, with 23 bases in between. Material for sequencing was peripheral blood. The gene calls are TRBV6-2 or TRBV6-3 and TRBJ1-4; D possibly corresponds to TRBD1 (6 bases). This clonotype was obtained from a human donor in a cohort sampled during active COVID-19. The CDR3 is CASSRLTGQPRLFF. The CDR3 DNA follows: TGTGCCAGCAGCCGACTCACCGGACAGCCTCGATTGTTTTTT.